This T cell receptor beta chain was recorded in a study of cytomegalovirus exposure and HLA in healthy donors. The PCR ran on 60 Vbeta and 13 Jbeta primers. Some clones are missing from TCRdb's copy, which holds only in-frame ones; the method was immunoSEQ multiplex PCR. The sample lists some 170,000 clones, around 77% occurring once. This clone was seen a single time. The TCR comes from a middle-aged woman in good health and CMV-seronegative. Material: PBMCs.

In nucleotides, the CDR3 is TGTGCCAGCAGCTTGGATAGCGGGATCGGAGATACGCAGTATTTT. This codes for CASSLDSGIGDTQYF. V usage is TRBV5-6 and J usage is TRBJ2-3, with 8 bases fitting TRBD2. The V gene's germline CDR1 is SGHDT and CDR2 YYEEEE. Trimming cost V 0 bases and J 5 bases; bases outside gene matches: 5. This CDR3 comprises 15 residues. Using reference TRBV5-6 and TRBJ2-3 for the parts outside the CDR3, the full variable domain is DAGVTQSPTHLIKTRGQQVTLRCSPKSGHDTVSWYQQALGQGPQFIFQYYEEEERQRGNFPDRFSGHQFPNYSSELNVNALLLGDSALYLCASSLDSGIGDTQYFGPGTRLTVL.